The 21 T cell receptor beta chains below were found in one sample sequenced in a study of regulatory T cells in long-lasting Graves disease. The time point here: newly diagnosed GD, antithyroid drugs for less than 3 months. Preparation of the TCR library used RNA extracted from PBMCs. Combining iRepertoire HTBI primers with Arm-PCR of CDR3 regions, the authors built TCR beta libraries. One entry per CDR3 protein results from TCRdb running MiXCR on the multiplex PCR reads. The sample has fewer than 650,000 distinct CDR3 sequences; 15% to 20% are singletons. These same data were also listed under a study on T cells in Graves' hyperthyroidism and ophthalmopathy.

The material was peripheral blood mononuclear cells (PBMCs), obtained at new diagnosis, from a patient treated with antithyroid drugs. All receptors come from a woman younger than 45 with Graves disease.

The table lists this clonotype with a few counts. This rearrangement joins TRBV30 to TRBJ1-5; TRBD1 matches at 7 bases. J was trimmed by 3 bases and V by 2 bases; bases with no gene match: 7. Looked up from germline, CDR1 is GTSNPN and CDR2 is SVGIG (reference sequence). This CDR3 region has 15 residues. The chain's CDR3 is CAWSFPGQFNQPQHF. For the CDR3, the DNA is TGTGCCTGGAGTTTCCCGGGACAGTTCAATCAGCCCCAGCATTTT.

A word on this clonotype: A much larger clone lies one base from this, so it may be a read error. The chain couples TRBV28 to TRBJ1-5, with D perhaps TRBD1 (5 bases). Germline CDR1 is MDHEN and CDR2 is SYDVKM. Trimming removed 6 bases from V and 9 bases from J, with 18 bases in between. This CDR3 is 14 amino acids long. CDR3 in amino acids: CASSTGGRRRPQHF. The CDR3 DNA sequence: TGTGCCAGCAGCACTGGGGGTAGGCGGCGGCCCCAGCATTTT.

This chain links TRBV7-9 with TRBJ2-1; either TRBD1 or TRBD2 may fit D (7 bases each). Trimming shortened V by 1 base and J by 9 bases, and 22 bases separated the two germline ends. Germline CDR1 reads SEHNR; CDR2 reads FQNEAQ (reference sequence). The CDR3 is 17 amino acids. CDR3 sequence reads: CASSLEQGSGKDGEQFF. In DNA form, the CDR3 reads TGTGCCAGCAGCTTAGAACAGGGGAGCGGGAAGGACGGTGAGCAGTTCTTC.

Notes on this clonotype: A much larger clonotype is one base distant, so this may be a read error. This chain connects TRBV5-1 to TRBJ2-7; tentative D call: TRBD1 (5 bases). CDR3 length equals 16 residues. Trimming removed 4 bases at V and 0 bases at J, with 17 bases between. Germline CDR1 is SGHRS and CDR2 is YFSETQ. Here the CDR3 reads CASSLSGSMSSYEQYF. As DNA, the CDR3 is TGCGCCAGCAGCCTCTCAGGGTCCATGAGCTCCTACGAGCAGTACTTC.

This clonotype was detected a few times. The chain carries TRBV20-1 and TRBJ2-1, with 8 bases lining up with TRBD2. The CDR3 has 16 residues. V gave up 1 base and J gave up 1 base; unmatched junction bases: 6. Germline V CDR1 and CDR2: DFQATT, SNEGSKA (reference sequence). CDR3 sequence: CSARVGSGRSYNEQFF. CDR3 coding DNA: TGCAGTGCTAGAGTTGGGAGCGGGAGATCCTACAATGAGCAGTTCTTC.

Details on this clonotype: At one end the junction does not follow the germline gene, possibly because of a read error. The chain has TRBV7-9 and TRBJ2-7, with unresolved D. In germline, CDR1 is SEHNR, CDR2 FQNEAQ (reference sequence). This CDR3 comprises 13 residues. This CDR3 is CASSFTEIYERYF. CDR3 bases: TGTGCCAGCAGCTTTACAGAGATCTACGAGCGGTACTTC.

Only a few counts were recorded for this clonotype. The chain employs TRBV20-1 and TRBJ2-7; D possibly uses TRBD1 or TRBD2 (5 bases each). CDR1 is DFQATT, CDR2 SNEGSKA, per germline (reference sequence). Trimming stripped 6 bases from V and 0 bases from J, with 15 bases between. The CDR3 sequence is 14 residues long. In DNA form, the CDR3 reads TGCAGTGCCCCAGGGCGGGCAAGCTCCTACGAGCAGTACTTC. Translating gives CSAPGRASSYEQYF.

The rearrangement links TRBV19 to TRBJ1-2; D unclear. The CDR3 runs to 11 residues. Germline V gene data show CDR1 as LNHDA and CDR2 as SQIVND (reference sequence). V was pared by 3 bases and J by 6 bases, with 5 bases between. The CDR3 protein is CASSMRDGYTF. Here the CDR3 DNA reads TGTGCCAGTAGTATGCGAGATGGCTACACCTTC.

The sample holds a few counts of this clonotype. J is TRBJ1-2 and V is TRBV7-9; D call uncertain. The CDR3 is 15 amino acids. V was cut by 1 base and J by 2 bases, with 11 bases left in between. CDR1 is SEHNR and CDR2 is FQNEAQ in the germline V gene (reference sequence). The CDR3 DNA follows: TGTGCCAGCAGCTTAGTTCCAGCGCCGAACTATGGCTACACCTTC. Amino acid sequence: CASSLVPAPNYGYTF.

The V and J genes are TRBV20-1 and TRBJ1-1, with TRBD1 identical over 8 bases. Germline CDR1 and CDR2: DFQATT and SNEGSKA (reference sequence). The V and J ends lost 6 bases and 0 bases, in that order; junction bases with no gene match: 6. This CDR3 spans 14 amino acids. CDR3: CSAPLTGVNTEAFF. The CDR3, as DNA: TGCAGTGCACCACTGACAGGGGTGAACACTGAAGCTTTCTTT.

The chain combines TRBV11-2 with TRBJ1-1; D is unclear. The CDR3 is 14 amino acids. V was cut by 7 bases and J by 4 bases, with 16 bases left in between. In germline, CDR1 is SGHAT, CDR2 FQNNGV. DNA for the CDR3: TGTGCCAGCACCCTGTCGAGCATCTCCACTGAAGCTTTCTTT. Its protein is CASTLSSISTEAFF. Filled out from reference TRBV11-2 and TRBJ1-1, the complete variable domain reads EAGVAQSPRYKIIEKRQSVAFWCNPISGHATLYWYQQILGQGPKLLIQFQNNGVVDDSQLPKDRFSAERLKGVDSTLKIQPAKLEDSAVYLCASTLSSISTEAFFGQGTRLTVV.

This clonotype was observed many times. The chain is built from TRBV6-2 or TRBV6-3 and TRBJ2-5; D call uncertain. Trimming took off 0 bases at V and 5 bases at J, with 10 bases between the two ends. This CDR3 contains 14 residues. CDR1 and CDR2 (germline): MNHEY, SVGEGT. The CDR3 region has the DNA TGTGCCAGCAGTTACTCGCTCCTGCTGGAGACCCAGTACTTC. Its translation is CASSYSLLLETQYF.

The chain links TRBV5-1 to TRBJ2-5, with 14 bases aligning to TRBD2. Germline CDR1 SGHRS, CDR2 YFSETQ. The V and J ends lost 3 bases and 4 bases, in that order; junction bases with no gene match: 5. This CDR3 contains 16 residues. CDR3 loop: CASSWGLAGVGETQYF. DNA of the CDR3: TGCGCCAGCAGCTGGGGACTAGCGGGAGTTGGAGAGACCCAGTACTTC.

There are many counts of this clonotype. The chain links TRBV11-1 to TRBJ2-3; tentative D call: TRBD2 (5 bases). The CDR3 consists of 14 residues. Trimming pared 4 bases from V and 2 bases from J, leaving 10 bases between. The germline CDR1 and CDR2 sequences are SGHAT and FQDESV (reference sequence). CDR3 coding DNA: TGTGCCAGCAGCTCAGGACTTATCACAGATACGCAGTATTTT. Residues: CASSSGLITDTQYF.

This clonotype has only a few counts. V usage is TRBV11-1 and J usage is TRBJ1-2; tentative D call: TRBD1 (6 bases). CDR1 and CDR2 (germline): SGHAT, FQDESV (reference sequence). V was cut by 5 bases and J by 3 bases, with 13 bases left in between. The CDR3 length is 14 residues. CDR3 loop: CASSGQTGHYGYTF. In DNA, the CDR3 is TGTGCCAGCAGCGGGCAGACAGGACACTATGGCTACACCTTC.

The chain employs TRBV5-1 and TRBJ1-6; 7 bases fit TRBD1. After removal of 5 bases from V and 7 bases from J, the junction contained 9 bases not matched to a gene. The germline V gene encodes CDR1 SGHRS and CDR2 YFSETQ. There are 15 residues in the CDR3. CDR3 bases: TGCGCCAGCAGGGAAGGGACAGACAGAAATTCACCCCTCCACTTT. Its protein product is CASREGTDRNSPLHF.

This clonotype was seen a few times. The genes are TRBV6-2 or TRBV6-3 and TRBJ1-5; D is ambiguous. The CDR3 sequence is 14 residues long. Germline CDR1 MNHEY, CDR2 SVGEGT. The V and J ends lost 2 bases and 3 bases respectively, with 8 bases between them. The CDR3 protein is CASSYPADNQPQHF. The CDR3 DNA sequence: TGTGCCAGCAGTTACCCGGCAGACAATCAGCCCCAGCATTTT.

The chain combines TRBV6-5 with TRBJ2-7, with D unclear. The germline CDR1 and CDR2 sequences are MNHEY and SVGAGI. The CDR3 loop spans 12 amino acids. The V end lost 1 base, the J end lost 3 bases, and 4 bases lay between the germline ends. The CDR3 is CASSYFVYEQYF. In DNA, the CDR3 is TGTGCCAGCAGTTACTTCGTCTACGAGCAGTACTTC.

A few counts support this clonotype. The chain is built from TRBV18 and TRBJ2-3; D not resolved. V lost 6 bases, J lost 2 bases, and 9 bases lay in between. The CDR3 has 13 amino acids. Germline V gene lookup returns CDR1 KGHSH and CDR2 LQKENI. This chain's CDR3 is CASSRIDTDTQYF. As DNA, the CDR3 is TGTGCCAGCTCCCGGATTGACACAGATACGCAGTATTTT. Variable domain in full (rest from reference TRBV18 and TRBJ2-3): NAGVMQNPRHLVRRRGQEARLRCSPMKGHSHVYWYRQLPEEGLKFMVYLQKENIIDESGMPKERFSAEFPKEGPSILRIQQVVRGDSAAYFCASSRIDTDTQYFGPGTRLTVL.

This clonotype has only a few counts. V gene TRBV5-1 combines with J gene TRBJ2-1; perhaps TRBD2 as D (6 bases). The germline V gene has CDR1 SGHRS and CDR2 YFSETQ. The CDR3 length is 16 residues. Trimming took off 4 bases at V and 0 bases at J, with 14 bases between the two ends. In nucleotides, the CDR3 is TGCGCCAGCAGCCTATTGGAGGGAAGCTCCTACAATGAGCAGTTCTTC. Protein product: CASSLLEGSSYNEQFF.

There are a few counts of this clonotype. At one end the junction does not follow the germline gene, possibly because of a read error. The chain combines TRBV5-1 with TRBJ2-3, with D possibly matching TRBD2 (5 bases). CDR3 length: 14 residues. The V gene's germline CDR1 is SGHRS and CDR2 YFSETQ. The CDR3 is CASSSRGSPDTQYF. The CDR3 DNA reads as TGTGCCAGCAGCTCCCGAGGGAGCCCAGATACGCAGTATTTT.